In its sample, the clone carrying this T cell receptor beta chain was seen many times. V shed 6 bases and J shed 5 bases, with 17 bases lying between them. Germline V lookup: CDR1 MNHEY, CDR2 SVGEGT. This CDR3 has 15 amino acids. The data derive from a study of response to subunit inactivated influenza vaccine. TCRdb reprocessed the RT-PCR reads with MiXCR, giving one entry per CDR3 protein. This sample yields over 800,000 distinct CDR3 sequences, of which approximately 21% are seen a single time; 10% to 13% belongs to the top ten. Sequenced material: PBMCs from blood, taken 4 to 6 days after vaccination. The clonotype was recovered from a man in his fifties who received an inactivated influenza vaccine. The chain has TRBV6-2 or TRBV6-3 and TRBJ2-1; D gene uncertain. DNA for the CDR3: TGTGCCAGCAGCCATCCCCGAGGACGGCACAATGAGCAGTTCTTC. It specifies CASSHPRGRHNEQFF.